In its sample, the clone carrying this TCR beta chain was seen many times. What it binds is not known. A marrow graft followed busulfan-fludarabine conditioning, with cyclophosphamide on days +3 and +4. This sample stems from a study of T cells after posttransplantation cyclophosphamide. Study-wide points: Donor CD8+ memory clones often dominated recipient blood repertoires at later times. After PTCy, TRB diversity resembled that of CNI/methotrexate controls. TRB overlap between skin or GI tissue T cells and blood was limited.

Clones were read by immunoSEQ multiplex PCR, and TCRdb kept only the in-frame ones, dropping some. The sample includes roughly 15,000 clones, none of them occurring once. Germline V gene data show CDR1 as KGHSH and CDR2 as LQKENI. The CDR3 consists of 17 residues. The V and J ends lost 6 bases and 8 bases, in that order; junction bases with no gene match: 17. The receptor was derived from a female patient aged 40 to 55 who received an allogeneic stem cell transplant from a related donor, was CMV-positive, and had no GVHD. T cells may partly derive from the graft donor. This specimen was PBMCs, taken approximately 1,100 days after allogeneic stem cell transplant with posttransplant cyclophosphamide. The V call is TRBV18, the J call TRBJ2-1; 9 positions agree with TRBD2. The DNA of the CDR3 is TGTGCCAGCTCCCCCCGCGGGCGGGGGGGATTTATCTATGAGCAGTTCTTC. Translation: CASSPRGRGGFIYEQFF.